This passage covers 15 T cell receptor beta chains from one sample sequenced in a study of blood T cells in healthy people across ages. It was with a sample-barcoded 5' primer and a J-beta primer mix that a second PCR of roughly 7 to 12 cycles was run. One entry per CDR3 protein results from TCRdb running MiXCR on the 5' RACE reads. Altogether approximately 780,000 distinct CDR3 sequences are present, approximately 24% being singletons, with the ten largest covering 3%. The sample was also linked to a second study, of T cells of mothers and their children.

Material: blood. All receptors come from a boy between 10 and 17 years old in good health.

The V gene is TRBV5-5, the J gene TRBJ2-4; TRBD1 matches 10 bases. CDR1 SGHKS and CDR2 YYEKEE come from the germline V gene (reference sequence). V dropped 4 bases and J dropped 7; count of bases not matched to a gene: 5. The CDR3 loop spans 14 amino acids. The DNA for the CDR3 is TGTGCCAGCAGCCCTAAGGGACAGGGGAACATTCAGTACTTC. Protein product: CASSPKGQGNIQYF.

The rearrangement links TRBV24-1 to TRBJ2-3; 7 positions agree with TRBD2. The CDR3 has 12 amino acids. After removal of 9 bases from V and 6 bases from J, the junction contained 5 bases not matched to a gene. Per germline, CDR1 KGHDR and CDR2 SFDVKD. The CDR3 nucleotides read TGTGCCACCCGCGGGGGTCAGGATACGCAGTATTTT. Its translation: CATRGGQDTQYF.

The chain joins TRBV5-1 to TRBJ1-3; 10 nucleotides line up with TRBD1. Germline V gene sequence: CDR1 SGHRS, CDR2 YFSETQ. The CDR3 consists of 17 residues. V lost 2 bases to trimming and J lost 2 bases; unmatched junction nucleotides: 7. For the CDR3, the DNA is TGCGCCAGCAGCTTTTCGGAGACAGGGGGCCCTGGAAACACCATATATTTT. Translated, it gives CASSFSETGGPGNTIYF.

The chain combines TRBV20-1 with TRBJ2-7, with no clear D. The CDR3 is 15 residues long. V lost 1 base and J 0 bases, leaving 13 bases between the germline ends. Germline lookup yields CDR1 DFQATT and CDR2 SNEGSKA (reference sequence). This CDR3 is CSARVRASYSYEQYF. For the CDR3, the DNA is TGCAGTGCTAGAGTTCGGGCCTCGTACTCCTACGAGCAGTACTTC.

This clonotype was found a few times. CDR3 residues: CASTGPSNQPQHF. DNA of the CDR3: TGTGCCAGTACTGGACCTAGCAATCAGCCCCAGCATTTT. The chain couples TRBV19 to TRBJ1-5; D is unclear. Germline V lookup: CDR1 LNHDA, CDR2 SQIVND (reference sequence). This CDR3 spans 13 amino acids. Trimming left V 7 bases short and J 0 bases short, with 7 bases between.

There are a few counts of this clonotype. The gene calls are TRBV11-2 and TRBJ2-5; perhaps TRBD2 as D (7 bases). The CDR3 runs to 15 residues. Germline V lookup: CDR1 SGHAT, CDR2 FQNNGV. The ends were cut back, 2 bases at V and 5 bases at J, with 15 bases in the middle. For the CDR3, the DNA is TGTGCCAGCAGCTTAATGGGGGGGCAGCGGGAGACCCAGTACTTC. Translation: CASSLMGGQRETQYF.

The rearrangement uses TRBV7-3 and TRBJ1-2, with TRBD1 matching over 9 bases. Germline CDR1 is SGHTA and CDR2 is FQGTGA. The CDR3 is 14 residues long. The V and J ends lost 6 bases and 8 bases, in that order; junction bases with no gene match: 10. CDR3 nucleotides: TGTGCCAGCAGTCAAACAGGGGGCGCGCGCGGCTACACCTTC. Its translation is CASSQTGGARGYTF.

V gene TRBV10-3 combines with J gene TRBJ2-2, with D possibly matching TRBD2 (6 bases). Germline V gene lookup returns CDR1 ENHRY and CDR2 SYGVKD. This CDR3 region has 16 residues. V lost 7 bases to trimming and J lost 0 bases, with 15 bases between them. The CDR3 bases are TGTGCCATCAACAAGGCTAGCGACGCGAACACCGGGGAGCTGTTTTTT. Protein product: CAINKASDANTGELFF.

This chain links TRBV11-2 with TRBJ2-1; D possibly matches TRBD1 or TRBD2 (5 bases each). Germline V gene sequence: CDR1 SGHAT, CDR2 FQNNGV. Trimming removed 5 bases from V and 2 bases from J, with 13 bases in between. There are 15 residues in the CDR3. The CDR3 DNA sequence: TGTGCCAGCAGCACCGGGACGGGTACCTACAATGAGCAGTTCTTC. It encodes CASSTGTGTYNEQFF. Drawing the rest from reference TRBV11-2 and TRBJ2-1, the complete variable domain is EAGVAQSPRYKIIEKRQSVAFWCNPISGHATLYWYQQILGQGPKLLIQFQNNGVVDDSQLPKDRFSAERLKGVDSTLKIQPAKLEDSAVYLCASSTGTGTYNEQFFGPGTRLTVL.

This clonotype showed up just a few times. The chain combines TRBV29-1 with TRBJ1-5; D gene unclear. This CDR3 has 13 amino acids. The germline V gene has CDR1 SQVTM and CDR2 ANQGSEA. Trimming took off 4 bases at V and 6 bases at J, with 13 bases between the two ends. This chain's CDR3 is CSVGEGRLQPQHF. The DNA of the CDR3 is TGCAGCGTTGGAGAGGGTCGGCTTCAGCCCCAGCATTTT.

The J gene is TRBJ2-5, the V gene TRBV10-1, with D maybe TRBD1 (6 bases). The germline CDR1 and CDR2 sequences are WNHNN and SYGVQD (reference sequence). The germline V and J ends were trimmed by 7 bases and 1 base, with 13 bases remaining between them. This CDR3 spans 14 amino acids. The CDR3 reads CASKRTEPQETQYF. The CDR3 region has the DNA TGCGCCAGCAAGAGGACAGAACCCCAAGAGACCCAGTACTTC.

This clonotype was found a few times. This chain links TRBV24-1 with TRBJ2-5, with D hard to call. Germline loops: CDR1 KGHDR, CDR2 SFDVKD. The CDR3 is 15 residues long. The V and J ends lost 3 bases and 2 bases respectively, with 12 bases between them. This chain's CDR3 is CATSDPGGSQETQYF. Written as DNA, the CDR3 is TGTGCCACCAGTGATCCGGGCGGCAGTCAAGAGACCCAGTACTTC.

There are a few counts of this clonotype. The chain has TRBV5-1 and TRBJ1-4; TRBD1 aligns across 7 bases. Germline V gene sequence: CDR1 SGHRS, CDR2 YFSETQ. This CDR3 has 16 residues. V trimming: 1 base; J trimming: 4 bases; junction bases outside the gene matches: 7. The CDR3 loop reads CASSLPGQSGNEKLFF. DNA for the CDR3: TGCGCCAGCAGCTTGCCGGGACAGTCTGGTAATGAAAAACTGTTTTTT.

In nucleotides, the CDR3 is TGTGCCAGCACGAGTTTTGGACGCGGGACAGGGGCGAACTATGGCTACACCTTC. This codes for CASTSFGRGTGANYGYTF. The genes are TRBV2 and TRBJ1-2; 10 bases are shared with TRBD1. After removal of 7 bases from V and 2 bases from J, the junction contained 16 bases not matched to a gene. Germline V gene sequence: CDR1 SNHLY, CDR2 FYNNEI. The CDR3 runs 18 residues.

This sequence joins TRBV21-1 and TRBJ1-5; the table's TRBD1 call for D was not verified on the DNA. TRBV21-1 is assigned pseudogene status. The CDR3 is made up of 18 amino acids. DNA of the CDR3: TGTGCCAGCAGCAAAGCCAAACCAAGGGGGCCCTGCAATCAGCCCCAGCATTTT. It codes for CASSKAKPRGPCNQPQHF.